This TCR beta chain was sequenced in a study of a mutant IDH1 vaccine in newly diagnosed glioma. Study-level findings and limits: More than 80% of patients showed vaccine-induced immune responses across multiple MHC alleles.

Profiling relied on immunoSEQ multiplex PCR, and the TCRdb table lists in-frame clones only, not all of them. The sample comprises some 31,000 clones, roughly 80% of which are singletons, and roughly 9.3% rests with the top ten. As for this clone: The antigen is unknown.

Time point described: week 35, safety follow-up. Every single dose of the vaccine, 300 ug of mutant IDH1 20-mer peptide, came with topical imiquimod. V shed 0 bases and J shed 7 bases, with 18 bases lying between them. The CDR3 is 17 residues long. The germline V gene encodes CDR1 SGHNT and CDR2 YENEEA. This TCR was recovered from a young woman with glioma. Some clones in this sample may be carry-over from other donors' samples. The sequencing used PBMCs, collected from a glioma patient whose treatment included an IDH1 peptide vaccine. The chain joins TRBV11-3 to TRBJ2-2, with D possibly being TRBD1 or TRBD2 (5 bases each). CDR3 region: CASSLDGMGRGGGELFF. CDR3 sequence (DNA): TGTGCCAGCAGCTTAGATGGGATGGGACGCGGTGGCGGGGAGCTGTTTTTT. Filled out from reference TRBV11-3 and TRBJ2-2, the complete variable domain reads EAGVVQSPRYKIIEKKQPVAFWCNPISGHNTLYWYLQNLGQGPELLIRYENEEAVDDSQLPKDRFSAERLKGVDSTLKIQPAELGDSAVYLCASSLDGMGRGGGELFFGEGSRLTVL.